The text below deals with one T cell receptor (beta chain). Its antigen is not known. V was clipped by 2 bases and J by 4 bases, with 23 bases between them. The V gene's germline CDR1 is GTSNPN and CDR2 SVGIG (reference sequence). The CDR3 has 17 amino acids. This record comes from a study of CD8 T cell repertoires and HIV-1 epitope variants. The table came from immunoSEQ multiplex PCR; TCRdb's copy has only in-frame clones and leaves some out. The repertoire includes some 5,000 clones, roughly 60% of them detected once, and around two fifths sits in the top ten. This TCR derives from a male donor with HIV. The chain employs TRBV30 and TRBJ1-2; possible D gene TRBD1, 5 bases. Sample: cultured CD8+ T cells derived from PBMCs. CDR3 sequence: CAWSPRTGVGGSYGYTF. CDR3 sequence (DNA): TGTGCCTGGAGTCCGAGGACCGGGGTTGGGGGGTCCTATGGCTACACCTTC.